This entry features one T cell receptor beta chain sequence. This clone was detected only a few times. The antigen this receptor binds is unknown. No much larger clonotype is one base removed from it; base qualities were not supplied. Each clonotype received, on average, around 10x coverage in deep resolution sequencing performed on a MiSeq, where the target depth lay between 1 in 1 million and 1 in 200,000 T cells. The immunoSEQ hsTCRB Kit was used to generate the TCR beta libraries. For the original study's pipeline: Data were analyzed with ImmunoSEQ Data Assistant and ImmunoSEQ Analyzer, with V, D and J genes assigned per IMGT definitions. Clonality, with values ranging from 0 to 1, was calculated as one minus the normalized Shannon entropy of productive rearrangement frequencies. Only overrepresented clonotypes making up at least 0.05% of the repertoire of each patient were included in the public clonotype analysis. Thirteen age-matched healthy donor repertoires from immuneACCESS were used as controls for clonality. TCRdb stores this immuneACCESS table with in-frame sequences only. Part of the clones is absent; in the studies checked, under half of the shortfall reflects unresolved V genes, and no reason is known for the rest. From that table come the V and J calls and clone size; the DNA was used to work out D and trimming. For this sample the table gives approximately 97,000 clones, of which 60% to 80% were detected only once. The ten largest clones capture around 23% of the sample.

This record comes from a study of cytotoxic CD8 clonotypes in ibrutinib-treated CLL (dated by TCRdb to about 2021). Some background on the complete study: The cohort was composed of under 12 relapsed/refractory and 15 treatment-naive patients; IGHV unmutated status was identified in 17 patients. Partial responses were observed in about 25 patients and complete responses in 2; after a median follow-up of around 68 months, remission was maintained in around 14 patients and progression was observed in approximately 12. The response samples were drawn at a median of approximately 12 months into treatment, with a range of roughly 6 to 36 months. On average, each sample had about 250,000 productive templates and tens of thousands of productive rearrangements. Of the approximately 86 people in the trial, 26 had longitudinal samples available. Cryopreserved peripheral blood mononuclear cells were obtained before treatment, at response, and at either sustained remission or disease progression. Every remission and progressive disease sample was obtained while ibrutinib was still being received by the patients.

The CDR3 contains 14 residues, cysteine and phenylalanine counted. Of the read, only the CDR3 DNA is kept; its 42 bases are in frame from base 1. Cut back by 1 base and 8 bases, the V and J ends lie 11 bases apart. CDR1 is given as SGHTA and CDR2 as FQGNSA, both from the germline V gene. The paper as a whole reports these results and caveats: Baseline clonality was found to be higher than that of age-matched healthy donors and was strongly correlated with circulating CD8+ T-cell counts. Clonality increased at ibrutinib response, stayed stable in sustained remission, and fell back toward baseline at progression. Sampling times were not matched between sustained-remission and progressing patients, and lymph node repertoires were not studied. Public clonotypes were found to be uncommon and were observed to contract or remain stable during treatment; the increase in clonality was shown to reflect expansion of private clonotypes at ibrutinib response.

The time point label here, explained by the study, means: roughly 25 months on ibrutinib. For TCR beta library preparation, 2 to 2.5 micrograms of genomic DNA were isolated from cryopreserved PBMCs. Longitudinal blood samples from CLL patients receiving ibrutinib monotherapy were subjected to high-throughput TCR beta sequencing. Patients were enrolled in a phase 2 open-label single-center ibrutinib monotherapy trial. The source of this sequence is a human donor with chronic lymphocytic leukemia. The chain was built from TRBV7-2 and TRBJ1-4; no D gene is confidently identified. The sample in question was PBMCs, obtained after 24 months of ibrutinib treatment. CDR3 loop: CASSLGGGREKLFF. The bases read TGTGCCAGCAGCTTAGGAGGTGGGAGGGAAAAACTGTTTTTT.